This TCR beta chain stems from a study of blood T cell repertoires in COVID-19. From germline, CDR1 is SGHDN and CDR2 FVKESK. Trimming took 0 bases from V and 7 from J, leaving 9 bases between them. The length of the CDR3 is 13 residues. In the source study's methods: It was from reference gene primer amplification that nucleated cell counts were estimated. Method: immunoSEQ multiplex PCR; TCRdb's copy keeps in-frame clones and lacks some. V and J calls plus clone size are reproduced from that table; the DNA served to infer D and trimming. This table has some 150,000 clones, 80% appearing once. Sequencing input: peripheral blood. The receptor comes from a man aged 60 to 69 with active or convalescent COVID-19. The chain joins TRBV14 to TRBJ1-1; D uncertain. The CDR3 bases are TGTGCCAGCAGCCAAGATCGTTTGTTTGAAGCTTTCTTT. Its protein is CASSQDRLFEAFF. Supplemented by reference TRBV14 and TRBJ1-1, the full variable domain reads EAGVTQFPSHSVIEKGQTVTLRCDPISGHDNLYWYRRVMGKEIKFLLHFVKESKQDESGMPNNRFLAERTGGTYSTLKVQPAELEDSGVYFCASSQDRLFEAFFGQGTRLTVV.